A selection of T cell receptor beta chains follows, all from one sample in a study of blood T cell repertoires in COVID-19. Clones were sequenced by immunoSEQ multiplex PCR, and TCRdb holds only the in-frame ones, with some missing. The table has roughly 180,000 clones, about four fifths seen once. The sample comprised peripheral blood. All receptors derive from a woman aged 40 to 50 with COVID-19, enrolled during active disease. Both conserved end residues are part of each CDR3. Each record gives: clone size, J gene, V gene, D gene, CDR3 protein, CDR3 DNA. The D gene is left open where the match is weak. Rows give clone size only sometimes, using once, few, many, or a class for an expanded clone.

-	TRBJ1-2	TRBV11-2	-	CASSFHAGWHGYTF	TGTGCCAGCAGCTTCCACGCGGGGTGGCATGGCTACACCTTC
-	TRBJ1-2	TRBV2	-	CASSELGRGYGYTF	TGTGCCAGCAGTGAATTAGGCAGGGGCTATGGCTACACCTTC
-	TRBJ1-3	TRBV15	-	CATSTGFGNTIYF	TGTGCCACCAGCACAGGGTTTGGAAACACCATATATTTT
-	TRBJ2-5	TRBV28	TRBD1	CASSSRQGQETQYF	TGTGCCAGCAGTTCTCGACAGGGGCAAGAGACCCAGTACTTC
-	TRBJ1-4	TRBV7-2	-	CASSSGSLEKLFF	TGTGCCAGCAGCTCCGGGAGCCTTGAAAAACTGTTTTTT
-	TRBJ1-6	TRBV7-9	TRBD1	CASSLWRQGPYNSPLHF	TGTGCCAGCAGCTTATGGCGACAGGGACCTTATAATTCACCCCTCCACTTT
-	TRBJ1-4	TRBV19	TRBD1	CASSSAGGGENEKLFF	TGTGCCAGTAGTTCCGCAGGGGGAGGAGAAAATGAAAAACTGTTTTTT
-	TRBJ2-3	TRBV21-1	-	CASSKDLTSGKEVDTQYF	TGTGCCAGCAGCAAAGACTTGACCAGCGGGAAAGAAGTAGATACGCAGTATTTT
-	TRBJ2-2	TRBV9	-	CASSATAVNTGELFF	TGTGCCAGCAGCGCGACAGCCGTGAACACCGGGGAGCTGTTTTTT
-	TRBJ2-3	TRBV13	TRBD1	CASSLEGQGTDTQYF	TGTGCCAGCAGCTTGGAGGGACAGGGTACAGATACGCAGTATTTT
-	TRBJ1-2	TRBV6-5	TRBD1	CASRRGQEYGYTF	TGTGCCAGCAGGCGGGGACAGGAGTATGGCTACACCTTC
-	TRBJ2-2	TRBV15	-	CATSRGGANTGELFF	TGTGCCACCAGCAGAGGAGGTGCGAACACCGGGGAGCTGTTTTTT
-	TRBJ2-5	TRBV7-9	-	CASSLARGELETQYF	TGTGCCAGCAGCTTAGCGCGTGGGGAGTTAGAGACCCAGTACTTC
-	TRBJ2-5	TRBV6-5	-	CASSSRGETQYF	TGTGCCAGCAGCTCGAGGGGGGAGACCCAGTACTTC
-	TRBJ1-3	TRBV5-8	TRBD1	CASSYTGAGNTIYF	TGTGCCAGCAGCTATACAGGGGCGGGAAACACCATATATTTT
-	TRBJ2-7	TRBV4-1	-	CASSQVQGYEQYF	TGCGCCAGCAGCCAAGTACAGGGCTACGAGCAGTACTTC
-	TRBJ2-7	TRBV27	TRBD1	CASSFSGGVYEQYF	TGTGCCAGCAGTTTCTCAGGGGGCGTCTACGAGCAGTACTTC
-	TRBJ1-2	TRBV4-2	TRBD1	CASSQMGQAYGYTF	TGTGCCAGCAGCCAAATGGGACAGGCCTATGGCTACACCTTC
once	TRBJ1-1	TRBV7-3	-	CASSLIRPSVNTEAFF	TGTGCCAGCAGCTTAATTCGTCCGTCCGTGAACACTGAAGCTTTCTTT
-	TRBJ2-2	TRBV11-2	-	CASSLSGLPSNTGELFF	TGTGCCAGCAGCTTAAGCGGACTACCATCGAACACCGGGGAGCTGTTTTTT
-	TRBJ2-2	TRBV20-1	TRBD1	CSARDRVNTGELFF	TGCAGTGCTCGTGACAGGGTCAACACCGGGGAGCTGTTTTTT
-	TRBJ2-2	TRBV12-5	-	CASGLPRGGRSNTGELFF	TGTGCTAGTGGTTTGCCCCGAGGGGGACGTTCGAACACCGGGGAGCTGTTTTTT
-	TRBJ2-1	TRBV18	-	CASSRDKSSYNEQFF	TGTGCCAGCTCACGGGACAAGAGCTCCTACAATGAGCAGTTCTTC
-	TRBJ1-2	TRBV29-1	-	CSALGPGRGGYTF	TGCAGCGCCTTGGGACCCGGCAGGGGTGGCTACACCTTC
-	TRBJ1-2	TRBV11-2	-	CASSLGGMGYTF	TGTGCCAGCAGCTTGGGAGGGATGGGCTACACCTTC
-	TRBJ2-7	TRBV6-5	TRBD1	CASTGQGYEQYF	TGTGCCAGCACCGGACAGGGGTACGAGCAGTACTTC
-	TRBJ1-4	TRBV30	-	CAWSVGGSNEKLFF	TGTGCCTGGAGTGTGGGGGGATCTAATGAAAAACTGTTTTTT
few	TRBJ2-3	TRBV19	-	CASSTRLPDTQYF	TGTGCCAGTAGTACCCGACTCCCAGATACGCAGTATTTT
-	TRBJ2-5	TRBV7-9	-	CASSLALDPRRETQYF	TGTGCCAGCAGCTTAGCCCTGGACCCCAGGAGGGAGACCCAGTACTTC
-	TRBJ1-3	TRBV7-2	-	CASSLGNTIYF	TGTGCCAGCAGTCTCGGAAACACCATATATTTT
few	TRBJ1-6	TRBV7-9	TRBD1	CASSNGQGTPLHF	TGTGCCAGCAGCAACGGACAGGGAACACCCCTCCACTTT
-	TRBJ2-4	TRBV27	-	CASRAGTVKNIQYF	TGTGCCAGCAGGGCGGGGACAGTAAAAAACATTCAGTACTTC
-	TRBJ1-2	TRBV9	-	CASSGTTYGYTF	TGTGCCAGCAGCGGGACAACCTATGGCTACACCTTC
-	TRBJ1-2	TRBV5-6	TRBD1	CASSLDRDYYGYTF	TGTGCCAGCAGCTTAGACAGGGACTACTATGGCTACACCTTC
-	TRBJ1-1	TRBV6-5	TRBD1	CASRKLQGARTEAFF	TGTGCCAGCAGGAAATTACAGGGGGCGCGCACTGAAGCTTTCTTT
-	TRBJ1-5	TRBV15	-	CAAGQPQHF	TGTGCCGCGGGTCAGCCCCAGCATTTT
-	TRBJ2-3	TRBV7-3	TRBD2	CASSLRGTSSDTQYF	TGTGCCAGCAGCTTAAGGGGGACTAGTTCAGATACGCAGTATTTT
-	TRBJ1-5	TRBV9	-	CASSVGVNQPQHF	TGTGCCAGCAGCGTAGGAGTGAACCAGCCCCAGCATTTT
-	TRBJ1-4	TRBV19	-	CASSMRGGVGEKLFF	TGTGCCAGTAGTATGCGCGGGGGAGTTGGAGAAAAACTGTTTTTT
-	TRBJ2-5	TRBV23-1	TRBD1	CASSPRTGGETQYF	TGCGCCAGCAGTCCCAGGACAGGTGGGGAGACCCAGTACTTC
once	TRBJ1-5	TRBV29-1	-	CSVRGSENQPQHF	TGCAGCGTACGAGGGTCCGAAAATCAGCCCCAGCATTTT
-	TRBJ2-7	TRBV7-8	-	CASSLARSYEQYF	TGTGCCAGCAGCTTAGCGCGATCCTACGAGCAGTACTTC
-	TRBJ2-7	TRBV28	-	CASSPPAGLEQYF	TGTGCCAGCAGCCCGCCGGCAGGACTGGAGCAGTACTTC
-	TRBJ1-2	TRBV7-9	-	CASSLEAMRGYTF	TGTGCCAGCAGCTTAGAGGCCATGAGGGGCTACACCTTC
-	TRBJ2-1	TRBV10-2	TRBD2	CASSESLAGGLRQFF	TGCGCCAGCAGTGAGTCGCTAGCGGGAGGGCTCCGGCAGTTCTTC
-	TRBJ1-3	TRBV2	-	CASSPSSGNTIYF	TGTGCCAGCAGCCCCAGCTCTGGAAACACCATATATTTT
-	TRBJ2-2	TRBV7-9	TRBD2	CASSLVGTSGANTGELFF	TGTGCCAGCAGCCTGGTCGGGACTAGCGGGGCGAACACCGGGGAGCTGTTTTTT
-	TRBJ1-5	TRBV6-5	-	CASSLRVRDQPQHF	TGTGCCAGCAGTTTGAGGGTGCGGGATCAGCCCCAGCATTTT
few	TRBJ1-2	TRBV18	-	CASSQAGRSNYGYTF	TGTGCCAGCTCACAAGCGGGACGGTCTAACTATGGCTACACCTTC
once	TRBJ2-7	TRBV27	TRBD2	CASSLSPSGFYEQYF	TGTGCCAGCAGTTTATCACCTAGCGGCTTCTACGAGCAGTACTTC